The entry that follows covers one T cell receptor (beta chain) sequence. The antigen remains unidentified. The same CDR3 arises from other DNA sequences in this sample as well. TCRdb keeps only in-frame clones here, not all; method: immunoSEQ multiplex PCR. The table lists about 110,000 clones, about four fifths of them singletons. CDR1 and CDR2 from the germline V gene are SEHNR and FQNEAQ (reference sequence). This CDR3 contains 12 residues. V lost 5 bases to trimming and J lost 7 bases; unmatched junction nucleotides: 2. This record comes from a study of T cell responses to AZD1222 COVID-19 vaccine. For the study at large: Second-dose groups at about 4 or about 12 weeks were pooled.

Study results and caveats: Donors skewed white British and female; clonal diversity was possibly underestimated. Only 5 or 6 individuals given AZD1222 were seropositive at baseline. Repertoires were sampled only after the peak T cell response.

Material: peripheral blood, obtained on day 0 of AZD1222 vaccination. This clonotype was sampled from an adult in good health. The rearrangement links TRBV7-9 to TRBJ1-1; 9 bases are a match to TRBD1. CDR3 region: CASSPDRGEAFF. As DNA, the CDR3 is TGTGCCAGCAGCCCGGACAGGGGTGAAGCTTTCTTT.